This TCR beta chain was identified in a study of blood T cell repertoires in COVID-19. At the level of the study: Donors in the United States, Italy and Spain gave samples during acute or convalescent COVID-19. PBMCs, B-cell-depleted T cells, or T cells were the source of the cDNA or gDNA that made up the material.

Deletions cut 3 bases from V and 2 bases from J, with 13 bases between. From germline, CDR1 is MGHDK and CDR2 SYGVNS. This CDR3 region has 15 residues. In terms of age and location, participants ranged from about 18 to 90 years and lived in fewer than 30 US areas. Donors were grouped by their self-reported clinical history. Profiling relied on immunoSEQ multiplex PCR, and the TCRdb table lists in-frame clones only, not all of them. This sample has a few hundred thousand clones; roughly 84% occur once, and the top ten carry 1.4%. The chain couples TRBV25-1 to TRBJ1-2; D perhaps matches TRBD1 (6 bases). The receptor was derived from a woman aged 18-29 years who had been exposed to COVID-19. The sequenced material came from PBMCs or T cells enriched from blood (not recorded which). CDR3 sequence (DNA): TGTGCCAGCAGTGATCCCGACAGGCGGAACTATGGCTACACCTTC. It translates to CASSDPDRRNYGYTF.